The present T cell receptor beta chain was sequenced within a study of blood T cell repertoires in COVID-19. Study summary: Both acute and convalescent COVID-19 samples were obtained from the United States, Italy and Spain.

Looked up from germline, CDR1 is LNHNV and CDR2 is YYDKDF (reference sequence). This CDR3 is built from 12 residues. The germline V and J ends were trimmed by 3 bases and 8 bases, with 8 bases remaining between them. Sequencing used immunoSEQ multiplex PCR; TCRdb keeps in-frame clones, though not all of them. The sample carries tens of thousands of clones, 65% to 90% recorded once. Sequences were obtained from peripheral blood. V usage is TRBV15 and J usage is TRBJ2-1; D might be TRBD1 (6 bases). The clonotype was recovered from a woman in her forties or fifties with acute or convalescent COVID-19. DNA of the CDR3: TGTGCCACCAGCAGTCACAGGGATGAGCAGTTCTTC. Translating it yields CATSSHRDEQFF.